Below, 31 T cell receptor beta chains from the same sample are listed, as sequenced in a study of blood T cell repertoires in COVID-19. Only in-frame clones appear in the TCRdb table, and some are missing; sequencing was by immunoSEQ multiplex PCR. The sample records a few hundred thousand clones, about 89% being singletons. The sample comprised peripheral blood. The receptors come from a woman aged 50 to 65 who had recovered from COVID-19.

The chain joins TRBV7-2 to TRBJ1-1; 8 bases map to TRBD1. V lost 3 bases, J lost 3 bases, and 3 bases stayed unmatched. The CDR3 is made up of 14 amino acids. CDR1 is SGHTA and CDR2 is FQGNSA in the germline V gene. CDR3 protein: CASSLDRAHTEAFF. CDR3 nucleotide sequence: TGTGCCAGCAGCTTGGACAGGGCCCACACTGAAGCTTTCTTT.

CDR3 protein: CASSGGHSPSGANVLTF. The DNA for the CDR3 is TGTGCCAGTAGTGGGGGACACTCTCCCTCTGGGGCCAACGTCCTGACTTTC. This chain links TRBV19 with TRBJ2-6; D might be TRBD1 (6 bases). The V gene's germline CDR1 is LNHDA and CDR2 SQIVND (reference sequence). CDR3 length equals 17 residues. V was cut by 5 bases and J by 0 bases, with 14 bases left in between.

The J gene is TRBJ1-5, the V gene TRBV24-1; TRBD1 agrees at 7 bases. Looked up from germline, CDR1 is KGHDR and CDR2 is SFDVKD. J was trimmed by 6 bases and V by 9 bases; bases with no gene match: 7. This CDR3 is 13 amino acids long. CDR3: CATSGQAAQPQHF. CDR3 DNA: TGTGCCACCTCTGGACAGGCGGCTCAGCCCCAGCATTTT.

The V and J genes are TRBV5-4 and TRBJ2-5; weak D call: TRBD2 (5 bases). CDR3 size: 15 residues. The V end lost 4 bases, the J end lost 5 bases, and 18 bases lay between the germline ends. Germline assignment: CDR1 SGHNT and CDR2 YYREEE (reference sequence). DNA for the CDR3: TGTGCCAGCAGCGCTTCAGCGGCCCGTAGCGAGACCCAGTACTTC. This gives the protein CASSASAARSETQYF.

The chain couples TRBV19 to TRBJ1-1, with 10 nucleotides matching TRBD1. CDR3 length: 15 residues. V shed 7 bases and J 4 bases; nucleotides not matched to a gene: 9. Germline assignment: CDR1 LNHDA and CDR2 SQIVND (reference sequence). CDR3 residues: CASKGTGVWSTEAFF. In DNA, the CDR3 is TGTGCCAGTAAGGGGACAGGGGTTTGGAGCACTGAAGCTTTCTTT.

V usage is TRBV18 and J usage is TRBJ2-7; 7 nucleotides agree with TRBD1. J gave up 4 bases and V 3 bases, and 6 bases lay outside the gene matches. From germline, CDR1 is KGHSH and CDR2 LQKENI. The CDR3 runs 14 residues. The CDR3: CASSPRQGRYEQYF. In DNA, the CDR3 is TGTGCCAGCTCACCTAGACAGGGACGGTACGAGCAGTACTTC.

This sequence joins TRBV2 and TRBJ2-3; TRBD2 agrees at 7 bases. The CDR3 totals 15 residues. The germline CDR1 and CDR2 sequences are SNHLY and FYNNEI. Unmatched junction bases numbered 11, after V lost 7 bases and J lost 4 bases. The CDR3 protein is CASTLAGAVADTQYF. The CDR3 bases are TGTGCCAGCACTCTGGCGGGAGCGGTCGCAGATACGCAGTATTTT.

This chain uses TRBV3-1 (or the pseudogene TRBV3-2) with TRBJ2-7; 9 nucleotides line up with TRBD2. Trimming took 1 base from V and 2 from J; bases not matched to a gene: 6. Germline CDR1 LGHDT, CDR2 YNNKEL (reference sequence). The CDR3 loop spans 16 amino acids. The chain's CDR3 is CASSQVRLAGPYEQYF. CDR3 in DNA: TGTGCCAGCAGCCAAGTGCGGCTAGCGGGGCCCTACGAGCAGTACTTC.

The chain combines TRBV12-1 with TRBJ2-3; TRBD2, the table's D call, lacks a check against the DNA. TRBV12-1 is classified as a pseudogene. The CDR3 runs to 15 residues. CDR3 residues: CARRAGTAGTDTQYF. CDR3 nucleotides: TGTGCCAGGAGGGCGGGGACTGCGGGCACAGATACGCAGTATTTT.

This rearrangement joins TRBV6-5 to TRBJ2-4; 15 nucleotides match TRBD2. J was trimmed by 8 bases and V by 8 bases; bases with no gene match: 4. This CDR3 spans 14 amino acids. CDR1 is MNHEY, CDR2 SVGAGI, per germline. The chain's CDR3 is CASSGTSGRYIQYF. The DNA of the CDR3 is TGTGCCAGCTCCGGGACTAGCGGGAGGTACATTCAGTACTTC.

The chain joins TRBV10-3 to TRBJ2-7; D perhaps matches TRBD2 (5 bases). V dropped 3 bases and J dropped 4 bases, with 19 bases sitting between them. The CDR3 runs 16 residues. Germline V CDR1 and CDR2: ENHRY, SYGVKD. The CDR3 spells CAISEVGGRRYYEQYF. CDR3 DNA sequence: TGTGCCATCAGTGAAGTAGGCGGCAGGAGGTATTACGAGCAGTACTTC.

A remark on this clone: The sample contains more than one DNA sequence encoding this CDR3. The chain couples TRBV29-1 to TRBJ2-6; D gene ambiguous. Trimming left V 4 bases short and J 1 base short, with 5 bases between. In germline, CDR1 is SQVTM, CDR2 ANQGSEA. The CDR3 runs 13 residues. In nucleotides, the CDR3 is TGCAGCGTTGCGACATCTGGGGCCAACGTCCTGACTTTC. It is translated as CSVATSGANVLTF.

J is TRBJ1-4 and V is TRBV19; 9 nucleotides line up with TRBD1. CDR1 LNHDA and CDR2 SQIVND come from the germline V gene (reference sequence). The CDR3 is 15 amino acids. V dropped 5 bases and J dropped 11; count of bases not matched to a gene: 12. Here the CDR3 DNA reads TGTGCCAGTAGTCAACCGGGACAGGGAGGTCAGAAACTGTTTTTT. Translation gives CASSQPGQGGQKLFF.

Worth noting for this clone: The same CDR3 arises from other DNA sequences in this sample as well. The chain joins TRBV9 to TRBJ1-1; D not resolved. The CDR3 contains 13 residues. Germline V lookup: CDR1 SGDLS, CDR2 YYNGEE. V was cut by 0 bases and J by 5 bases, with 8 bases left in between. This CDR3 reads CASSVVSNTEAFF. DNA of the CDR3: TGTGCCAGCAGCGTAGTAAGCAATACTGAAGCTTTCTTT.

The chain recombines TRBV7-2 with TRBJ2-5, with D possibly TRBD2 on 6 matching bases. Germline CDR1 and CDR2: SGHTA and FQGNSA. This CDR3 is 12 amino acids long. CDR3 protein: CAERGGVQTQYF. In nucleotides, the CDR3 is TGTGCAGAAAGGGGAGGTGTTCAGACCCAGTACTTC.

The rearrangement uses TRBV19 and TRBJ1-1; D is ambiguous. Germline V gene lookup returns CDR1 LNHDA and CDR2 SQIVND (reference sequence). This CDR3 has 13 amino acids. V dropped 2 bases and J dropped 7 bases, with 11 bases sitting between them. The CDR3 DNA follows: TGTGCCAGTAGTATAAGCCGGGAGGGTGAAGCTTTCTTT. Translated: CASSISREGEAFF.

The chain has TRBV4-3 and TRBJ1-6; D not resolved. The V end lost 0 bases, the J end lost 6 bases, and 3 bases lay between the germline ends. Germline values: CDR1 LGHNA, CDR2 YSLEER. CDR3 size: 13 residues. CDR3 amino acids: CASSQDRNSPLHF. In DNA, the CDR3 is TGCGCCAGCAGCCAAGATCGTAATTCACCCCTCCACTTT.

The chain joins TRBV7-2 to TRBJ2-3; TRBD1 matches at 10 bases. The CDR3 contains 15 residues. With 6 bases clipped from V and 4 bases from J, the junction kept 7 bases outside the gene matches. Germline V lookup: CDR1 SGHTA, CDR2 FQGNSA. CDR3 amino acids: CASRFGTGVPDTQYF. CDR3 DNA: TGTGCCAGCAGGTTCGGGACAGGGGTACCAGATACGCAGTATTTT.

In this sample, this clone turned up a few times. This chain connects TRBV27 to TRBJ2-1, with TRBD2 matching 7 bases. The CDR3 has 17 residues. V shed 3 bases, J shed 0 bases, and the junction held 8 bases outside the gene matches. CDR1 and CDR2 (germline): MNHEY, SMNVEV (reference sequence). DNA of the CDR3: TGTGCCAGCAGTTTGGACTGGGGGGGGAGCTCCTACAATGAGCAGTTCTTC. Translating it yields CASSLDWGGSSYNEQFF.

This clone was seen more than once but under ten times. The rearrangement links TRBV28 to TRBJ1-4; 7 positions match TRBD1. The CDR3 has 16 amino acids. V was pared by 1 base and J by 0 bases, with 2 bases of the junction left unmatched. Germline assignment: CDR1 MDHEN and CDR2 SYDVKM. DNA for the CDR3: TGTGCCAGCAGTTTATTCGGACAGGCAACTAATGAAAAACTGTTTTTT. It specifies CASSLFGQATNEKLFF.

V and J are TRBV7-6 and TRBJ1-4; D call uncertain. Trimming shortened V by 0 bases and J by 0 bases, and 11 bases separated the two germline ends. Germline values: CDR1 SGHVS, CDR2 FNYEAQ. The length of the CDR3 is 17 residues. This CDR3 is CASSLALTPATNEKLFF. The CDR3 nucleotides are TGTGCCAGCAGCTTAGCGCTCACGCCGGCAACTAATGAAAAACTGTTTTTT.

This rearrangement joins TRBV28 to TRBJ2-2; D perhaps matches TRBD2 (5 bases). CDR1 is MDHEN, CDR2 SYDVKM, per germline. V was trimmed by 2 bases and J by 3 bases, leaving 10 bases between them. This CDR3 is 15 amino acids long. CDR3 protein: CASSLLPRDTGELFF. The CDR3 nucleotides are TGTGCCAGCAGTTTACTACCGAGGGACACCGGGGAGCTGTTTTTT.

The chain is built from TRBV5-6 and TRBJ1-2; tentative D call: TRBD1 (6 bases). Trimming removed 8 bases from V and 0 bases from J, with 11 bases in between. CDR1 and CDR2 (germline): SGHDT, YYEEEE. The CDR3 totals 13 residues. This CDR3 reads CASSQGANYGYTF. The CDR3, as DNA: TGTGCCAGTTCACAGGGAGCTAACTATGGCTACACCTTC.

The chain joins TRBV5-5 to TRBJ2-7; D unclear. This CDR3 spans 13 amino acids. V was shortened by 1 base and J by 1 base, with 6 bases between the two germline ends. Germline assignment: CDR1 SGHKS and CDR2 YYEKEE (reference sequence). Here the CDR3 DNA reads TGTGCCAGCAGCTTGTACAGTTCCTACGAGCAGTACTTC. Residues: CASSLYSSYEQYF.

In the case of this clone: A junction end diverges from the germline sequence, so it may reflect a read error. The chain couples TRBV5-1 to TRBJ1-1; the D is unclear. Per the germline V gene, CDR1 is SGHRS and CDR2 is YFSETQ. The CDR3 extends over 11 amino acids. The CDR3 nucleotides read TGCGCCAGCAGCTTGAACTCTGAAGCTTTCTTT. Residues: CASSLNSEAFF.

The CDR3 loop is CASSVEDSPSYNEQFF. The CDR3 DNA is TGTGCCAGCAGCGTAGAGGACTCCCCATCCTACAATGAGCAGTTCTTC. V is TRBV9 and J is TRBJ2-1, with D possibly being TRBD2 (5 bases). This CDR3 region has 16 residues. Germline CDR1 SGDLS, CDR2 YYNGEE. Trimming took 0 bases from V and 1 from J, leaving 11 bases between them.

The V and J genes are TRBV6-5 and TRBJ1-2; D gene unclear. The CDR3 contains 14 residues. V was shortened by 0 bases and J by 4 bases, with 9 bases between the two germline ends. Looked up from germline, CDR1 is MNHEY and CDR2 is SVGAGI. As DNA, the CDR3 is TGTGCCAGCAGTTACTCGACACAGTTCTATGGCTACACCTTC. This gives the protein CASSYSTQFYGYTF.

The chain uses TRBV6-5 and TRBJ2-1; 7 bases are shared with TRBD2. V lost 7 bases, J lost 6 bases, and 3 bases stayed unmatched. CDR3 length: 12 amino acids. CDR1 is MNHEY and CDR2 is SVGAGI in the germline V gene. CDR3 coding DNA: TGTGCCAGCATTACGGGGGGCAATGAGCAGTTCTTC. Protein sequence: CASITGGNEQFF.

The gene calls are TRBV19 and TRBJ1-4; D is unclear. The CDR3 has 13 residues. The ends were cut back, 8 bases at V and 4 bases at J, with 11 bases in the middle. Germline V CDR1 and CDR2: LNHDA, SQIVND (reference sequence). CDR3 DNA: TGTGCCAGTGTATCCGTCTATAATGAAAAACTGTTTTTT. The encoded protein is CASVSVYNEKLFF.

V usage is TRBV7-9 and J usage is TRBJ2-2, with TRBD1 matching over 9 bases. The germline gives CDR1 SEHNR, CDR2 FQNEAQ (reference sequence). The J segment lost 1 base and the V segment lost 5 bases, leaving 8 bases of the junction unmatched. CDR3 length equals 17 residues. The chain's CDR3 is CASSASPGQGNTGELFF. The DNA for the CDR3 is TGTGCCAGCAGCGCAAGTCCGGGACAGGGGAACACCGGGGAGCTGTTTTTT. The full variable domain, rest sourced from reference TRBV7-9 and TRBJ2-2, is DTGVSQNPRHKITKRGQNVTFRCDPISEHNRLYWYRQTLGQGPEFLTYFQNEAQLEKSRLLSDRFSAERPKGSFSTLEIQRTEQGDSAMYLCASSASPGQGNTGELFFGEGSRLTVL.

The J gene is TRBJ1-6, the V gene TRBV14; D is uncertain. Germline lookup yields CDR1 SGHDN and CDR2 FVKESK. The V gene lost 10 bases and the J gene lost 0 bases, with 7 bases spanning the gap. This CDR3 is built from 13 residues. The CDR3, as DNA: TGTGCCACAGCGAGCTCCTATAATTCACCCCTCCACTTT. It codes for CATASSYNSPLHF.